The 6 T cell receptor beta chains below come from one sample, sequenced in a study of shared clonotypes between healthy human individuals. As defined, naive CD8 cells were CD45RO-negative and positively selected for CCR7, with terminally differentiated effector memory CD45RA+ cells excluded. The table came from immunoSEQ multiplex PCR; TCRdb's copy has only in-frame clones and leaves some out. The table lists nearly 2 million clones, about 95% of them singletons, with roughly 1% in the top ten. Material for sequencing was naive CD8+ T cells sorted from blood. The origin of the receptors is a young man in good health.

This chain uses TRBV5-6 with TRBJ1-1; TRBD1 matches 11 bases. J gave up 10 bases and V 4 bases, and 12 bases lay outside the gene matches. The CDR3 runs to 15 residues. Per germline, CDR1 SGHDT and CDR2 YYEEEE. CDR3 in DNA: TGTGCCAGCAGCCTGGACAGGGGGCACTTATCGGGAGCTTTCTTT. It is translated as CASSLDRGHLSGAFF.

Of note for this clone: Other DNA sequences in the sample encode the same CDR3. V is TRBV6-1 and J is TRBJ2-7; possibly TRBD2 for D (5 bases). The V end lost 6 bases, the J end lost 1 base, and 10 bases lay between the germline ends. This CDR3 is built from 13 residues. Germline assignment: CDR1 MNHNS and CDR2 SASEGT. DNA for the CDR3: TGTGCCAGCAGAGAAACGGGGTCCTACGAGCAGTACTTC. Translation: CASRETGSYEQYF.

Points on this clone: The sample carries other DNA sequences with the same CDR3. The chain carries TRBV13 and TRBJ1-2; D is perhaps TRBD1 (6 bases). V gave up 0 bases and J gave up 4 bases, with 9 bases separating them. The CDR3 has 14 residues. Germline CDR1 PRHDT, CDR2 FYEKMQ (reference sequence). CDR3 nucleotide sequence: TGTGCCAGCAGCTTAGGACAGGGTGGCTATGGCTACACCTTC. This translates into CASSLGQGGYGYTF.

The V gene is TRBV14, the J gene TRBJ1-1; D is possibly TRBD1 (6 bases). Germline V lookup: CDR1 SGHDN, CDR2 FVKESK. V lost 4 bases, J lost 3 bases, and 24 bases lay in between. This CDR3 spans 18 amino acids. The CDR3 DNA sequence: TGTGCCAGCAGCCTCTTCGGGGGGGACAACGGCGTGTACACTGAAGCTTTCTTT. It codes for CASSLFGGDNGVYTEAFF.

The CDR3, as DNA: TGTGCCAGCGGACGGGACAGCAAAACCCCAGGGACTAATGAAAAACTGTTTTTT. Residues: CASGRDSKTPGTNEKLFF. The gene calls are TRBV2 and TRBJ1-4; 7 bases match TRBD1. Trimming cost V 8 bases and J 2 bases; bases outside gene matches: 17. The CDR3 contains 18 residues. The germline CDR1 and CDR2 sequences are SNHLY and FYNNEI.

As regards this clone: This same CDR3 is encoded by further DNA sequences in the sample. The chain employs TRBV28 and TRBJ2-7, with a possible D match to TRBD1 (5 bases). With 3 bases removed from V and 2 bases from J, the gap between germline ends came to 8 bases. Germline CDR1 MDHEN, CDR2 SYDVKM. This CDR3 has 13 amino acids. The CDR3 coding sequence is TGTGCCAGCAGTTTTGACAGAGCCTACGAGCAGTACTTC. It codes for CASSFDRAYEQYF.